The source of this TCR beta chain is a study of cytomegalovirus exposure and HLA in healthy donors. The wider study: There were roughly 110 million unique TCR beta sequences, drawn from approximately 190 million T cells, in an earlier analysis. Some 85 million unique TCRs, all from HLA-typed donors, were included in an early release of the data.

PCR was performed using 60 Vbeta and 13 Jbeta primers. Assay used: immunoSEQ multiplex PCR; TCRdb lists only in-frame clones, some missing. The data show 130,000 or so clones, with 75% to 85% seen just once and under 2% held by the top ten. Findings of the study overall: The study dropped some indistinguishable V segments, TRBV6-2 and TRBV6-3 among them. Earlier analysis yielded a pattern in which most TCR beta V segments were productive about 90% or about 30% of the time.

Turning to this clone: Its antigen remains unidentified.

With 4 bases removed from V and 6 bases from J, the gap between germline ends came to 15 bases. The CDR3 is 15 amino acids. Germline assignment: CDR1 KGHSH and CDR2 LQKENI. The sequence derives from a female donor in good health and CMV-seropositive. V usage is TRBV18 and J usage is TRBJ2-2, with D maybe TRBD1 (6 bases). Material: PBMCs. The CDR3 loop is CASSLNTGQAGELFF. CDR3 in DNA: TGTGCCAGCTCACTGAATACGGGACAAGCCGGGGAGCTGTTTTTT.